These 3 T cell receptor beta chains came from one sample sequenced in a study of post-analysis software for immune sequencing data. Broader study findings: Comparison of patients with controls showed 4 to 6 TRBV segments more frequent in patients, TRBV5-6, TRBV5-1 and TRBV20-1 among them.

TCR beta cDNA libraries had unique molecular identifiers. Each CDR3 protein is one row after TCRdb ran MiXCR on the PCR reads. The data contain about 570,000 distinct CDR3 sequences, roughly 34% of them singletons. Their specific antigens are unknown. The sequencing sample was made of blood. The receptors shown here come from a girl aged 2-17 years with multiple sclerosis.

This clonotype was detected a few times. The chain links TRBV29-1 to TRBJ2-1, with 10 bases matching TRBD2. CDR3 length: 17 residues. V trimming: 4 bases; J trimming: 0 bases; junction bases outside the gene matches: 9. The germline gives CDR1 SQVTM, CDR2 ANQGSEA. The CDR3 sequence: CSVGGSLAGSSYNEQFF. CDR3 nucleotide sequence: TGCAGCGTTGGGGGTTCACTAGCGGGGAGCTCCTACAATGAGCAGTTCTTC.

CDR3 DNA: TGCGCCAGCAAGCGCCCGGGACAGGCAACAGATACGCAGTATTTT. Translated, it gives CASKRPGQATDTQYF. This chain connects TRBV5-1 to TRBJ2-3; 8 nucleotides align to TRBD1. This CDR3 is built from 15 residues. The V and J ends lost 6 bases and 3 bases, in that order; junction bases with no gene match: 9. Germline V gene data show CDR1 as SGHRS and CDR2 as YFSETQ.

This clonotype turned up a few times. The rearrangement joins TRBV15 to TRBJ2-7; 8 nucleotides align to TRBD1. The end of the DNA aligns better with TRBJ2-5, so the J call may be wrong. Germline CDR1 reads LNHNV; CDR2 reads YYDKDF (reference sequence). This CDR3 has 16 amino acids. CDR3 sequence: CATSRDQAGGEKTQYF. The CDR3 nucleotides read TGTGCCACCAGCAGAGATCAGGCAGGGGGCGAAAAGACCCAGTACTTC.